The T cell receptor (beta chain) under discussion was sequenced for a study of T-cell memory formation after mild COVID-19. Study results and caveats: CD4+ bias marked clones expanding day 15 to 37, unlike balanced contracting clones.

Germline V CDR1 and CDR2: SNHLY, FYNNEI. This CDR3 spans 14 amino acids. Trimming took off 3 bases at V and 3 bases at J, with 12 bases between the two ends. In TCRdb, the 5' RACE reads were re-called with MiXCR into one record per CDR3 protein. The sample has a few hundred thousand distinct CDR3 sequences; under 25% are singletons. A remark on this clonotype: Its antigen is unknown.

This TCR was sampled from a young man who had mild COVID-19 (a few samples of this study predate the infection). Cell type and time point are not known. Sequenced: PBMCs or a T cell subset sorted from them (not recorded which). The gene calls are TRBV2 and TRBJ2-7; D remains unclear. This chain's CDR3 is CASSELGTDYEQYF. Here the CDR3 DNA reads TGTGCCAGCAGTGAGTTGGGAACTGACTACGAGCAGTACTTC.